These T cell receptor beta chains were read from a single sample in a study of Ad26.COV2.S vaccination and SARS-CoV-2 variants. Only in-frame clones appear in the TCRdb table, and some are missing; sequencing was by immunoSEQ multiplex PCR. The sample includes some 340,000 clones, 70% to 90% of them seen just once. The source material was peripheral blood, sampled in a trial of Ad26.COV2.S vaccine versus placebo. Source of these receptors: a person between 18 and 59 years old who received the Ad26.COV2.S COVID-19 vaccine or a placebo. Each CDR3 is given with its conserved first and last residue.

V gene	J gene	CDR3 protein
TRBV5-1	TRBJ2-2	CASSLWDRDTGELFF
TRBV12-5	TRBJ2-3	CASGFSGSDADTQYF
TRBV24-1	TRBJ2-1	CATSLDSGGDYNEQFF
TRBV29-1	TRBJ1-5	CSVVSNQNQPQHF
TRBV27	TRBJ2-3	CASSFRGSDTQYF
TRBV29-1	TRBJ2-7	CSVGTGGEDEQYF
TRBV3-1/TRBV3-2	TRBJ2-2	CASSQGPGLAAGELFF
TRBV7-9	TRBJ1-4	CASSLGTENEKLFF
TRBV11-1	TRBJ1-4	CASSPDRDEKLFF
TRBV29-1	TRBJ2-7	CSVILTGSSYEQYF
TRBV10-3	TRBJ2-3	CAIRGIEPADTQYF
TRBV5-4	TRBJ2-6	CASTYSGGRGAGANVLTF
TRBV2	TRBJ2-2	CASIDDRGTGELFF
TRBV5-4	TRBJ2-1	CASSLEGGDPYNEQFF
TRBV19	TRBJ2-1	CASSIRRGTHNEQFF
TRBV10-1	TRBJ2-1	CASSEFSLPPDEQFF
TRBV19	TRBJ1-2	CASSIQGAQGYTF
TRBV2	TRBJ1-5	CASSKLDRAHQPQHF
TRBV27	TRBJ1-2	CASCPLTRENYGYTF
TRBV4-2	TRBJ2-1	CASSQPLSGGLYNEQFF
TRBV10-2	TRBJ2-7	CASKSRGGSYEQYF
TRBV27	TRBJ2-7	CASSSLGQGVGYEQYF
TRBV7-2	TRBJ1-6	CASSLQGGSNSPLHF
TRBV4-1	TRBJ2-5	CASSQGAGTETQYF
TRBV7-2	TRBJ2-5	CASSPPFGRGLQETQYF
TRBV24-1	TRBJ2-7	CATSERLAPYEQYF
TRBV6-6	TRBJ2-6	CASTGNSGANVLTF
TRBV7-3	TRBJ2-5	CASSLSGATRAQYF
TRBV15	TRBJ2-5	CATSRDLIRGKETQYF
TRBV12-3/TRBV12-4	TRBJ2-1	CASSQSSNEQFF
TRBV7-2	TRBJ1-6	CASSLAPRATGGHNSPLHF
TRBV18	TRBJ2-3	CASSPPDTRSTDTQYF
TRBV7-9	TRBJ2-3	CASSSYRDSTDTQYF
TRBV4-1	TRBJ1-6	CASSQDTGVSPLHF
TRBV27	TRBJ2-5	CASSFTSKETQYF
TRBV5-1	TRBJ1-2	CASRGNDGYGYTF
TRBV18	TRBJ2-1	CASSTGTDNEQFF
TRBV4-2	TRBJ1-5	CASSQDQGNQPQHF
TRBV7-2	TRBJ2-7	CASSLKSRVEQYF
TRBV18	TRBJ1-3	CASSPIPGAVSGNTIYF
TRBV2	TRBJ2-5	CASRSERGERETQYF
TRBV5-1	TRBJ2-2	CATAYGHTGELFF
TRBV2	TRBJ2-2	CASKEEARATGELFF
TRBV9	TRBJ1-1	CASSSLGGWDTEAFF
TRBV19	TRBJ1-1	CASSIGAGQGYTEAFF
TRBV4-2	TRBJ2-3	CASSRGRDTDTQYF
TRBV6-5	TRBJ2-5	CASGAFRRETQYF
TRBV19	TRBJ2-3	CATSFADTQYF
TRBV10-3	TRBJ2-7	CAIAIIPGSYEQYF
TRBV6-5	TRBJ2-7	CASRKQWGPSYEQYF
TRBV28	TRBJ1-1	CASNVGQLNTEAFF
TRBV6-1	TRBJ1-4	CASSEYSTINEKLFF